These 18 T cell receptor beta chains share one sample of origin, sequenced in a study of blood T cells in healthy people across ages. For the second PCR, which ran for about 6 to 12 cycles, a sample-barcoded 5' primer and a J-beta primer mix were used. In TCRdb, the 5' RACE reads were re-called with MiXCR into one record per CDR3 protein. The sample records around 780,000 distinct CDR3 sequences, roughly three fifths being singletons. The specimen sequenced was blood. The receptors shown here come from a man aged 35 to 55 in good health.

The V call is TRBV2, the J call TRBJ2-7; 7 nucleotides agree with TRBD1. The J call may be incorrect, as the DNA end agrees better with TRBJ2-5. Germline CDR1 and CDR2: SNHLY and FYNNEI. This CDR3 is 15 amino acids long. The CDR3 protein is CASSWDRGGRETQYF. CDR3 nucleotides: TGTGCCAGCAGTTGGGACAGAGGGGGACGAGAGACCCAGTACTTC.

The chain couples TRBV27 to TRBJ2-2; no clear D gene. CDR1 MNHEY and CDR2 SMNVEV come from the germline V gene (reference sequence). Trimming cost V 5 bases and J 13 bases, with 11 bases left between them. CDR3 size: 11 residues. CDR3 amino acids: CASSTDRRLFF. The CDR3 DNA reads as TGTGCCAGCAGTACGGATAGACGGCTGTTTTTT.

This rearrangement joins TRBV20-1 to TRBJ2-3; 7 positions agree with TRBD2. This CDR3 region has 15 residues. The junction had 10 bases not matched to a gene; V was cut back by 6 bases and J by 1 base. Germline V CDR1 and CDR2: DFQATT, SNEGSKA (reference sequence). Here the CDR3 DNA reads TGCAGTGCCGACGGGAGGACTCCCCGCACAGATACGCAGTATTTT. Protein: CSADGRTPRTDTQYF.

J is TRBJ2-1 and V is TRBV7-2; TRBD2 aligns across 10 bases. Germline-derived CDR1 and CDR2 are SGHTA and FQGNSA. The length of the CDR3 is 13 residues. V lost 4 bases and J lost 7; bases outside the gene matches: 1. The CDR3 DNA reads as TGTGCCAGCAGCTCGACTAGCGGGAATGAGCAGTTCTTC. The encoded protein is CASSSTSGNEQFF.

This clonotype was recorded a few times. The genes are TRBV27 and TRBJ2-1; 14 bases match TRBD2. Looked up from germline, CDR1 is MNHEY and CDR2 is SMNVEV (reference sequence). This CDR3 has 15 residues. The V segment lost 5 bases and the J segment 10 bases; nucleotides outside the gene matches: 7. CDR3 protein: CASSPGLAGEGEQFF. The CDR3 DNA reads TGTGCCAGCAGTCCGGGACTAGCGGGAGAAGGGGAGCAGTTCTTC.

With respect to this clonotype: Germline and junction disagree at one end, which may indicate a read error. The rearrangement joins TRBV15 to TRBJ2-3; TRBD2 matches at 9 bases. The CDR3 covers 18 residues. Germline V CDR1 and CDR2: LNHNV, YYDKDF (reference sequence). This CDR3 is CATSRTKVSGTSTATQYF. CDR3 bases: TGTGCCACCAGCAGGACCAAAGTTAGCGGGACTAGCACAGCTACGCAGTATTTT.

The chain links TRBV27 to TRBJ2-1; 8 positions match TRBD2. The CDR3 covers 15 residues. Germline V CDR1 and CDR2: MNHEY, SMNVEV (reference sequence). The J segment lost 10 bases and the V segment lost 0 bases, leaving 8 bases of the junction unmatched. CDR3 in DNA: TGTGCCAGCAGTTTATCCCCTAGCGGGTTAAGGGAGCAGTTCTTC. It yields the protein CASSLSPSGLREQFF.

Only one count was recorded for this clonotype. V usage is TRBV6-5 and J usage is TRBJ2-3, with D uncertain. Germline-derived CDR1 and CDR2 are MNHEY and SVGAGI. V lost 6 bases to trimming and J lost 4 bases, with 8 bases between them. This CDR3 has 12 residues. CDR3 DNA sequence: TGTGCCAGCAGCCCCCACCCAGATACGCAGTATTTT. It codes for CASSPHPDTQYF.

V usage is TRBV7-3 and J usage is TRBJ2-7; 14 bases map to TRBD2. With V trimmed by 5 bases and J by 7 bases, 7 bases remained unmatched. Germline values: CDR1 SGHTA, CDR2 FQGTGA. The CDR3 is 15 amino acids. The CDR3 DNA reads TGTGCCAGCAGCCGACTAGCGGGAGGGCGAAATGAGCAGTACTTC. As protein: CASSRLAGGRNEQYF.

The chain recombines TRBV5-4 with TRBJ2-7; 10 bases align to TRBD2. Germline V gene data show CDR1 as SGHNT and CDR2 as YYREEE (reference sequence). The CDR3 contains 16 residues. V dropped 2 bases and J dropped 4; count of bases not matched to a gene: 9. The CDR3 is CASSFGLAEAQYEQYF. The DNA for the CDR3 is TGTGCCAGCAGCTTTGGACTAGCGGAAGCCCAGTACGAGCAGTACTTC.

The J gene is TRBJ2-1, the V gene TRBV7-2; D not certain. The length of the CDR3 is 13 residues. V gave up 5 bases and J gave up 9 bases, with 14 bases separating them. Germline CDR1 reads SGHTA; CDR2 reads FQGNSA. The CDR3 is CASSLPFGSEQFF. The CDR3, as DNA: TGTGCCAGCAGCCTCCCCTTTGGATCTGAGCAGTTCTTC.

This clonotype appeared a few times. The V gene is TRBV7-9, the J gene TRBJ2-7; D gene ambiguous. CDR1 and CDR2 (germline): SEHNR, FQNEAQ (reference sequence). Trimming took off 2 bases at V and 2 bases at J, with 10 bases between the two ends. The CDR3 loop spans 14 amino acids. The CDR3 sequence is CASSLLPRPYEQYF. The CDR3, as DNA: TGTGCCAGCAGCTTATTACCACGACCCTACGAGCAGTACTTC.

This clonotype has a handful of counts. The J gene is TRBJ2-3, the V gene TRBV20-1; D tentatively fits TRBD1 or TRBD2 (6 bases each). V dropped 6 bases and J dropped 2 bases, with 12 bases sitting between them. The CDR3 has 13 amino acids. Germline CDR1 and CDR2: DFQATT and SNEGSKA (reference sequence). CDR3 bases: TGCAGTGCCGGAGGGGGGTACACAGATACGCAGTATTTT. It yields the protein CSAGGGYTDTQYF.

CDR3 sequence reads: CASSFRGAYGYTF. CDR3 coding DNA: TGTGCCAGCAGCTTCAGGGGCGCCTATGGCTACACCTTC. The genes are TRBV7-2 and TRBJ1-2, with TRBD1 as a possible D gene (6 bases). Trimming removed 3 bases from V and 4 bases from J, with 9 bases in between. From germline, CDR1 is SGHTA and CDR2 FQGNSA. The CDR3 contains 13 residues.

This chain links TRBV28 with TRBJ1-1; D call uncertain. This CDR3 is built from 14 residues. V gave up 6 bases and J gave up 1 base, with 12 bases separating them. The germline CDR1 and CDR2 sequences are MDHEN and SYDVKM. CDR3 in DNA: TGTGCCAGCAGAGGAGGGTTCCCGAACACTGAAGCTTTCTTT. Translated, it gives CASRGGFPNTEAFF.

The rearrangement uses TRBV6-2 or TRBV6-3 and TRBJ2-7, with 8 bases that match TRBD1. The CDR3 has 15 residues. Per the germline V gene, CDR1 is MNHEY and CDR2 is SVGEGT. Trimming at V came to 2 bases and at J to 1 base, leaving 4 bases not matched to a gene. This CDR3 reads CASSYGQGGSYEQYF. The CDR3 coding sequence is TGTGCCAGCAGTTACGGACAGGGTGGGTCCTACGAGCAGTACTTC.

The chain has TRBV6-5 and TRBJ2-1; D is ambiguous. From germline, CDR1 is MNHEY and CDR2 SVGAGI. This CDR3 region has 13 residues. Trimming cost V 5 bases and J 6 bases, with 11 bases left between them. This CDR3 reads CASSIGSPNEQFF. CDR3 nucleotides: TGTGCCAGCAGTATCGGTAGCCCCAATGAGCAGTTCTTC.

The chain carries TRBV7-8 and TRBJ1-5; TRBD1 matches 9 bases. The length of the CDR3 is 17 residues. Germline V gene lookup returns CDR1 SGHVS and CDR2 FQNEAQ. Trimming removed 5 bases from V and 6 bases from J; junction bases left unmatched: 14. Here the CDR3 reads CASSADRGRLGGQPQHF. CDR3 bases: TGTGCCAGCAGCGCGGACAGGGGCCGATTGGGCGGTCAGCCCCAGCATTTT.